The following is a TCR beta chain sequence with its context. The sample is drawn from a study of blood T cell repertoires in COVID-19. Method: immunoSEQ multiplex PCR; TCRdb's copy keeps in-frame clones and lacks some. There are 200,000 to 250,000 clones in the sample; 85% to 90% occur only once, and roughly 1.2% lies in the top ten. CDR3 length: 17 residues. CDR1 is LNHDA and CDR2 is SQIVND in the germline V gene (reference sequence). Losses at the gene ends were 2 bases for V and 0 bases for J; bases not matched to a gene: 9. The chain uses TRBV19 and TRBJ2-7, with 8 bases that match TRBD1. Sequenced input: PBMCs or T cells enriched from blood (not recorded which). This TCR came from a man aged 25 to 40 who had recovered from COVID-19. CDR3 sequence (DNA): TGTGCCAGTAGTATAATCGCAGGGGGCGCGGACTCCTACGAGCAGTACTTC. This encodes CASSIIAGGADSYEQYF.